The 17 T cell receptor beta chains below all came from one sample that was sequenced in a study of blood T cell repertoires in COVID-19. The repertoire was sequenced with immunoSEQ multiplex PCR; TCRdb's copy has only in-frame clones and lacks some. The repertoire holds 120,000 to 150,000 clones, with roughly 90% as singletons. Sample: PBMCs or T cells enriched from blood (not recorded which). The receptors derive from a woman in her 30s with acute COVID-19.

In its sample, this clone was seen a few times. The rearrangement joins TRBV5-1 to TRBJ2-2; a possible D gene is TRBD2 (6 bases). This CDR3 spans 16 amino acids. With 4 bases removed from V and 3 bases from J, the gap between germline ends came to 16 bases. Germline assignment: CDR1 SGHRS and CDR2 YFSETQ. CDR3 amino acids: CASSPSFPSDTGELFF. Written as DNA, the CDR3 is TGCGCCAGCAGCCCCAGTTTCCCTAGCGACACCGGGGAGCTGTTTTTT.

The chain links TRBV18 to TRBJ1-2; 10 bases line up with TRBD1. The V gene's germline CDR1 is KGHSH and CDR2 LQKENI. The CDR3 is made up of 13 amino acids. Trimming at V came to 6 bases and at J to 8 bases, leaving 6 bases not matched to a gene. The CDR3 is CASSHGQGEGYTF. In DNA form, the CDR3 reads TGTGCCAGCTCTCATGGACAGGGGGAAGGCTACACCTTC.

The rearrangement joins TRBV28 to TRBJ1-2; no firm D call. This CDR3 comprises 12 residues. With 4 bases removed from V and 6 bases from J, the gap between germline ends came to 9 bases. Looked up from germline, CDR1 is MDHEN and CDR2 is SYDVKM. The chain's CDR3 is CASSSVGDGYTF. The CDR3 DNA is TGTGCCAGCAGTTCCGTCGGGGATGGCTACACCTTC.

This CDR3 reads CASSDRGQGGDGYTF. CDR3 in DNA: TGTGCCAGCAGTGACCGCGGACAGGGAGGAGATGGCTACACCTTC. V gene TRBV6-4 combines with J gene TRBJ1-2; 8 positions match TRBD1. The CDR3 loop spans 15 amino acids. From germline, CDR1 is MRHNA and CDR2 SNTAGT. The J segment lost 6 bases and the V segment lost 2 bases, leaving 8 bases of the junction unmatched.

V is TRBV11-1 and J is TRBJ2-4, with 7 nucleotides matching TRBD2. The V segment lost 1 base and the J segment 4 bases; nucleotides outside the gene matches: 4. Germline V gives CDR1 SGHAT, CDR2 FQDESV (reference sequence). This CDR3 comprises 15 residues. In nucleotides, the CDR3 is TGTGCCAGCAGCTTAGAAGGGACTACTAAAAACATTCAGTACTTC. Encoded protein: CASSLEGTTKNIQYF.

The chain joins TRBV4-2 to TRBJ2-7; 8 positions agree with TRBD1. CDR3 length: 15 residues. Germline loops: CDR1 LGHNA, CDR2 YNFKEQ. V lost 1 base, J lost 4 bases, and 6 bases stayed unmatched. The CDR3 spells CASSQVGTGVYEQYF. CDR3 DNA sequence: TGTGCCAGCAGCCAAGTCGGGACAGGTGTTTACGAGCAGTACTTC.

The chain links TRBV30 to TRBJ2-5; 7 bases are shared with TRBD1. V lost 0 bases to trimming and J lost 1 base; unmatched junction nucleotides: 5. Germline lookup yields CDR1 GTSNPN and CDR2 SVGIG (reference sequence). This CDR3 is built from 15 residues. The chain's CDR3 is CAWSVEGQPQETQYF. CDR3 nucleotide sequence: TGTGCCTGGAGTGTAGAGGGACAGCCCCAAGAGACCCAGTACTTC.

The chain joins TRBV27 to TRBJ2-6; perhaps TRBD2 as D (5 bases). Between the trimmed V and J ends, which lost 4 bases and 1 base, there was a span of 8 bases. The CDR3 length is 15 residues. Germline V CDR1 and CDR2: MNHEY, SMNVEV (reference sequence). The CDR3 DNA follows: TGTGCCAGCAGTTCCTTAGCGTCTGGGGCCAACGTCCTGACTTTC. Translation gives CASSSLASGANVLTF.

The V and J genes are TRBV19 and TRBJ1-5; D is uncertain. Germline V CDR1 and CDR2: LNHDA, SQIVND (reference sequence). The CDR3 has 17 residues. V lost 1 base to trimming and J lost 3 bases, with 16 bases between them. CDR3 DNA sequence: TGTGCCAGTAGTATAGTTGGCTCGGGAGCCAACAATCAGCCCCAGCATTTT. Translating gives CASSIVGSGANNQPQHF.

V usage is TRBV11-2 and J usage is TRBJ2-7; D is possibly TRBD1 (6 bases). V was trimmed by 5 bases and J by 7 bases, leaving 18 bases between them. Germline CDR1 and CDR2: SGHAT and FQNNGV. The CDR3 is 14 residues long. CDR3 residues: CASSARTGTREQYF. Here the CDR3 DNA reads TGTGCCAGCAGCGCACGAACCGGGACACGAGAGCAGTACTTC.

The CDR3 nucleotides are TGTGCCAGTAGTATTACCGGGACAGGGTATGGCTACACCTTC. Its translation is CASSITGTGYGYTF. This chain uses TRBV19 with TRBJ1-2; TRBD1 agrees at 9 bases. The V gene's germline CDR1 is LNHDA and CDR2 SQIVND (reference sequence). This CDR3 has 14 residues. V was pared by 3 bases and J by 5 bases, with 4 bases of the junction left unmatched. Filled out from reference TRBV19 and TRBJ1-2, the complete variable domain reads DGGITQSPKYLFRKEGQNVTLSCEQNLNHDAMYWYRQDPGQGLRLIYYSQIVNDFQKGDIAEGYSVSREKKESFPLTVTSAQKNPTAFYLCASSITGTGYGYTFGSGTRLTVV.

In its sample, this clone was seen a few times. The chain combines TRBV6-6 with TRBJ1-6; D unclear. The ends were cut back, 6 bases at V and 10 bases at J, with 13 bases in the middle. The CDR3 loop spans 13 amino acids. Germline loops: CDR1 MNHNY, CDR2 SVGAGI (reference sequence). The CDR3 sequence: CASRPGMGSPLHF. In nucleotides, the CDR3 is TGTGCCAGCAGGCCCGGGATGGGGTCACCCCTCCACTTT.

V gene TRBV28 combines with J gene TRBJ2-1; 10 bases align to TRBD2. CDR1 is MDHEN, CDR2 SYDVKM, per germline. The CDR3 sequence is 18 residues long. The V gene end was trimmed by 1 base and the J gene end by 5 bases; junction bases not matched to a gene: 11. DNA for the CDR3: TGTGCCAGCAGTTTATCTTCAAATGCAGCGGGAGGGAACAATGAGCAGTTCTTC. Translation: CASSLSSNAAGGNNEQFF.

This clone was seen a handful of times. The genes are TRBV25-1 and TRBJ1-1, with a tentative D call TRBD1 (5 bases). The CDR3 is 14 amino acids. V lost 0 bases, J lost 5 bases, and 10 bases lay in between. CDR1 is MGHDK and CDR2 is SYGVNS in the germline V gene. The CDR3, as DNA: TGTGCCAGCAGTGAATATCAGGAGGGGACTGAAGCTTTCTTT. It is translated as CASSEYQEGTEAFF. The full variable domain, its missing parts supplied by reference TRBV25-1 and TRBJ1-1, is EADIYQTPRYLVIGTGKKITLECSQTMGHDKMYWYQQDPGMELHLIHYSYGVNSTEKGDLSSESTVSRIRTEHFPLTLESARPSHTSQYLCASSEYQEGTEAFFGQGTRLTVV.

The chain couples TRBV15 to TRBJ2-7; D is possibly TRBD1 (6 bases). The CDR3 runs 13 residues. Germline V lookup: CDR1 LNHNV, CDR2 YYDKDF (reference sequence). Trimming took off 6 bases at V and 4 bases at J, with 13 bases between the two ends. CDR3 in amino acids: CATSVGGLYEQYF. In DNA form, the CDR3 reads TGTGCCACCAGTGTAGGGGGTCTGTACGAGCAGTACTTC.

The chain employs TRBV24-1 and TRBJ2-1, with D possibly matching TRBD2 (7 bases). In germline, CDR1 is KGHDR, CDR2 SFDVKD. CDR3 length: 15 amino acids. V dropped 4 bases and J dropped 8 bases, with 17 bases sitting between them. The DNA for the CDR3 is TGTGCCACCAGTGACCCCGCCGGGGGGCGGCATGAGCAGTTCTTC. Translating it yields CATSDPAGGRHEQFF.

This sequence joins TRBV10-3 and TRBJ2-7; 7 bases align to TRBD1. V dropped 3 bases and J dropped 0; count of bases not matched to a gene: 8. The CDR3 totals 16 residues. Germline CDR1 ENHRY, CDR2 SYGVKD. The CDR3 loop reads CAISETGTASSYEQYF. The CDR3, as DNA: TGTGCCATCAGTGAAACCGGGACAGCCAGCTCCTACGAGCAGTACTTC.